This T cell receptor beta chain was identified in a study of CD4 T cells in lung cancer (dated by TCRdb to about 2019). In terms of the full investigation: In the study, blood T cells from NSCLC patients were screened for responses to candidate mutation-encoded neoepitopes, and neoantigen-specific CD4+ T-cell clones and TCRs were isolated. Before blood donation, patients had received treatments including platinum chemotherapy, and some received nivolumab or pembrolizumab. Deep sequencing of TCRB was used to follow the frequency of neoantigen-specific clonotypes in tumor resections, non-adjacent lung and cultured T-cell products. The resected patients had lung adenocarcinoma or squamous cell carcinoma, were aged 60 to 69 at blood donation, and mostly were former smokers. Tumor and non-adjacent lung tissue were obtained from a few patients undergoing curative-intent resections for stage I-III non-small cell lung cancer.

Concerning this clone itself: Its target antigen remains unknown. Base qualities were left out, and no much larger clone turns up one base away.

The method behind the library was the immunoSEQ multiplex PCR assay. DNA was isolated with Qiagen DNeasy or QIAamp micro DNA kits and TCRB sequenced with the Adaptive Biotechnology human TCRB sequencing kit. TCRB libraries were sequenced on an Illumina MiSeq. The published analysis was carried out like this. The kit provider's software was used to analyze TCRB sequence data, and Fisher's exact test was used to test clonotype templates for tumor enrichment. TCRdb stores this immuneACCESS table with in-frame sequences only. Part of the clones is absent; in the studies checked, under half of the shortfall reflects unresolved V genes, and no reason is known for the rest. V and J calls and clone size come straight from that table; D and trimming were deduced from the DNA. This sample comprises about 10,000 clones, roughly three fifths of them detected only once. Of the sample, 15% is held by the ten largest clones.

From its cysteine to its phenylalanine, the CDR3 spans 13 amino acids. The sequence is cut down to CDR3 DNA, 39 bases in frame from base 1. V is clipped by 2 bases and J by 5 bases, and the sequence between their germline boundaries is 10 bases long. As encoded in the germline V gene, CDR1 is MDHEN while CDR2 is SYDVKM. Results the study describes overall, beyond this receptor: Some blood-derived responses might be explained by in vitro priming of naive T cells or cross-reactivity rather than by memory responses to the cancer.

Non-adjacent lung tissue was collected from the same resection as far from the malignant lesion as possible, at a distance of at least 3 cm. The sequencing sample was made of normal lung tissue taken away from the tumor. This clonotype originated in a man in his 60s with non-small cell lung cancer. The rearranged chain carries TRBV28 and TRBJ2-7; perhaps TRBD2 is the D gene, with 5 bases matching. The nucleotide sequence is TGTGCCAGCAGTTTACCGACGGGGAACGAGCAGTACTTC. Translated, it reads CASSLPTGNEQYF.